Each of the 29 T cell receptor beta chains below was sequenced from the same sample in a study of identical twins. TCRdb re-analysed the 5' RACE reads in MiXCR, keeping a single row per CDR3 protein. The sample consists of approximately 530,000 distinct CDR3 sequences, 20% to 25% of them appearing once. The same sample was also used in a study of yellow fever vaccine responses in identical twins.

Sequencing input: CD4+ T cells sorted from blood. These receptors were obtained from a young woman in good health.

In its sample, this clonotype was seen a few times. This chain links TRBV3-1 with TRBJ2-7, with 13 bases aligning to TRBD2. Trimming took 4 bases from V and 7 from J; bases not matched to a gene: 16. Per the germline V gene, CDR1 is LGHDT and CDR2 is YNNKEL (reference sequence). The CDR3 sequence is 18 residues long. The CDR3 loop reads CASSPPGPTSGRTWEQYF. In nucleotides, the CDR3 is TGTGCCAGCAGCCCCCCCGGCCCGACTAGCGGGAGGACTTGGGAGCAGTACTTC.

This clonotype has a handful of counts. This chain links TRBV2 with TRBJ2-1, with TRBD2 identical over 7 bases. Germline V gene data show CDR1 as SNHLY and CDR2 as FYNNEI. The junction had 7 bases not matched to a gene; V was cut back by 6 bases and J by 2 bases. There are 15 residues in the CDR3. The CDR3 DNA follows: TGTGCCAGCAGCCAGCGGGACCGAACCTACAATGAGCAGTTCTTC. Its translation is CASSQRDRTYNEQFF.

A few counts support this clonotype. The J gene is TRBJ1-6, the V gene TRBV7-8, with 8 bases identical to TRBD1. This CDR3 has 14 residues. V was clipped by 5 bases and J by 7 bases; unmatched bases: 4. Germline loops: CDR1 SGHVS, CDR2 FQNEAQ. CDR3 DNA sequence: TGTGCCAGCAGCCCGGGACAGGCAAATTCACCCCTCCACTTT. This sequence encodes CASSPGQANSPLHF.

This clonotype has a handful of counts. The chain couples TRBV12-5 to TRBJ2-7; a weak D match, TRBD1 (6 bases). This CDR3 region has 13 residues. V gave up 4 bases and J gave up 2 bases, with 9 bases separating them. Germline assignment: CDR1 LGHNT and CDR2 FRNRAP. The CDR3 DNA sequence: TGTGCTAGTGGTTCGGGACACCCCTACGAGCAGTACTTC. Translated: CASGSGHPYEQYF.

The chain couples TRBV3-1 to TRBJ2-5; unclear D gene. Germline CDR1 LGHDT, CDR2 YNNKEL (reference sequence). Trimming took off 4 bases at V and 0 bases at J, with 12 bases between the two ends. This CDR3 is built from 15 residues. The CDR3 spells CASSPTPEYQETQYF. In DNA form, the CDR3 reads TGTGCCAGCAGCCCAACCCCCGAGTACCAAGAGACCCAGTACTTC.

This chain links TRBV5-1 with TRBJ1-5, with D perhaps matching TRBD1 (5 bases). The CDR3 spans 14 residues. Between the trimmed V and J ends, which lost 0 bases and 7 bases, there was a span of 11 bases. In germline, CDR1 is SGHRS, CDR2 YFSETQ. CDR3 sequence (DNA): TGCGCCAGCAGCTTGGGACAGTTGGGACAGCCCCAGCATTTT. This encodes CASSLGQLGQPQHF.

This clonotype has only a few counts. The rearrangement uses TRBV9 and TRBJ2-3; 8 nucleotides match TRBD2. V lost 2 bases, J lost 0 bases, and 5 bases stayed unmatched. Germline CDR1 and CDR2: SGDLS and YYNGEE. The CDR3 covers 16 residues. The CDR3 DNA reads TGTGCCAGCAGCGTTCTAGCGGGCTCTAGCACAGATACGCAGTATTTT. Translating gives CASSVLAGSSTDTQYF.

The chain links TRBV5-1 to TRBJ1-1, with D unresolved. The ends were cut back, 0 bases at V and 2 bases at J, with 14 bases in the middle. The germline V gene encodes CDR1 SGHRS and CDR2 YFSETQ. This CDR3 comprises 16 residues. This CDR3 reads CASSLEIAMANTEAFF. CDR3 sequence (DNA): TGCGCCAGCAGCTTGGAGATCGCGATGGCAAACACTGAAGCTTTCTTT.

CDR3: CASSPLVSGSTDTQYF. CDR3 nucleotide sequence: TGTGCCAGCTCACCACTTGTAAGCGGGAGCACAGATACGCAGTATTTT. The rearrangement links TRBV18 to TRBJ2-3; D is possibly TRBD2 (6 bases). Trimming removed 1 base from V and 0 bases from J, with 11 bases in between. This CDR3 has 16 amino acids. Germline lookup yields CDR1 KGHSH and CDR2 LQKENI.

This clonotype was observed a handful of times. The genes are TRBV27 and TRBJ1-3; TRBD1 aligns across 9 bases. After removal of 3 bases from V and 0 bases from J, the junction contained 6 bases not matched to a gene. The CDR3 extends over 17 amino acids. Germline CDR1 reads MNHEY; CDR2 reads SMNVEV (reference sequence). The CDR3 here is CASSLTGTGSSGNTIYF. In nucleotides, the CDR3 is TGTGCCAGCAGTTTGACCGGGACAGGGTCCTCTGGAAACACCATATATTTT.

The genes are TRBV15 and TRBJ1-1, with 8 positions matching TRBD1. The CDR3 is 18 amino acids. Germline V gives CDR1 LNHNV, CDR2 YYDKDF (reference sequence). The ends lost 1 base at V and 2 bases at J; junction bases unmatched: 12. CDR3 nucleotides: TGTGCCACCAGCAGAGGAAGAAAAGGACAGGGTGATAACACTGAAGCTTTCTTT. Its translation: CATSRGRKGQGDNTEAFF.

The CDR3 DNA reads as TGTGCCAGCAGCCCACACAGGGGCACAGATACGCAGTATTTT. This codes for CASSPHRGTDTQYF. The chain recombines TRBV11-3 with TRBJ2-3, with D possibly being TRBD1 (6 bases). Trimming took 5 bases from V and 1 from J, leaving 10 bases between them. CDR1 and CDR2 from the germline V gene are SGHNT and YENEEA. The CDR3 contains 14 residues.

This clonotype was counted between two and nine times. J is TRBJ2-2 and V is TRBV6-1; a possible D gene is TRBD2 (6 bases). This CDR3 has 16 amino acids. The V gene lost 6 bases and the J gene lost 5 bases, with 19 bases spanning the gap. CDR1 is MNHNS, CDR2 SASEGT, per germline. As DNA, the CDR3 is TGTGCCAGCAGCCGCTCCCAGGAGGGACTGACCGGGGAGCTGTTTTTT. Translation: CASSRSQEGLTGELFF.

CDR3 in DNA: TGTGCCAGCAGTTCCTCCGGGACAGGGGACTCCGGGGAGCTGTTTTTT. Its translation: CASSSSGTGDSGELFF. The chain has TRBV27 and TRBJ2-2; 10 nucleotides match TRBD1. Germline values: CDR1 MNHEY, CDR2 SMNVEV (reference sequence). The V segment lost 4 bases and the J segment 6 bases; nucleotides outside the gene matches: 8. The CDR3 runs to 16 residues.

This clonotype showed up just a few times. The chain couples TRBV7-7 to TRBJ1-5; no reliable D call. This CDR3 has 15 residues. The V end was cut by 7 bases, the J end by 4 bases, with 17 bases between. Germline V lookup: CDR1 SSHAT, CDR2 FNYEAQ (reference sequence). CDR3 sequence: CASTNTHGRNQPQHF. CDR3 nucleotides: TGTGCCAGCACCAACACCCACGGACGAAATCAGCCCCAGCATTTT.

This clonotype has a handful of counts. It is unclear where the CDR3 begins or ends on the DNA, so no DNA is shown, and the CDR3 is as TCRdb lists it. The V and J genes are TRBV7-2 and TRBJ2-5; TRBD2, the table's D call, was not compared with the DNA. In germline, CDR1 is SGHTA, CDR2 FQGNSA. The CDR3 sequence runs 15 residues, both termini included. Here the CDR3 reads CASSLLSGPKETQYF.

The CDR3: CSARDFDFGKNIQYF. CDR3 nucleotides: TGCAGTGCTAGAGATTTTGACTTCGGGAAAAACATTCAGTACTTC. V usage is TRBV20-1 and J usage is TRBJ2-4; D not certain. Trimming left V 0 bases short and J 4 bases short, with 13 bases between. The CDR3 totals 15 residues. The germline CDR1 and CDR2 sequences are DFQATT and SNEGSKA (reference sequence).

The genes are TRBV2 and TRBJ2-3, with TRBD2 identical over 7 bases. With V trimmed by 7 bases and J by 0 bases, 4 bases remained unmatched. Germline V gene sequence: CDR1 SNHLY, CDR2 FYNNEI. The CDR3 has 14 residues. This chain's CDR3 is CASKLATSTDTQYF. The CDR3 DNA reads TGTGCCAGCAAACTAGCGACTAGCACAGATACGCAGTATTTT. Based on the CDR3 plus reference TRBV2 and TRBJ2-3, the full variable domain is EPEVTQTPSHQVTQMGQEVILRCVPISNHLYFYWYRQILGQKVEFLVSFYNNEISEKSEIFDDQFSVERPDGSNFTLKIRSTKLEDSAMYFCASKLATSTDTQYFGPGTRLTVL.

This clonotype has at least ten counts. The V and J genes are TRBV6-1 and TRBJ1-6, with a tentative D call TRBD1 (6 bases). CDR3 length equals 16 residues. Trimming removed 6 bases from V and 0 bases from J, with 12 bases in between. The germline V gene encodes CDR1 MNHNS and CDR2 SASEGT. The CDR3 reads CASSPDRSSYNSPLHF. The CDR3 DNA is TGTGCCAGCAGCCCTGACAGGAGCTCCTATAATTCACCCCTCCACTTT.

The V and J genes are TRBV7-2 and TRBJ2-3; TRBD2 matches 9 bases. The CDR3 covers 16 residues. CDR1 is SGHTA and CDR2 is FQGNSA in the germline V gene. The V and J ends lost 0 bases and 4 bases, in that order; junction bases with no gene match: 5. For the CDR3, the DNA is TGTGCCAGCAGCTTAGCGTCTAGCGGGGTCCCAGATACGCAGTATTTT. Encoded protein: CASSLASSGVPDTQYF.

DNA of the CDR3: TGTGCCAGCACTCCCGAGGGGGCGCAAACCTTC. Translating gives CASTPEGAQTF. V usage is TRBV12-3 or TRBV12-4 and J usage is TRBJ1-2, with 7 bases fitting TRBD1. This CDR3 is 11 amino acids long. J lost 14 bases, V lost 7 bases, and 10 bases had no gene match.

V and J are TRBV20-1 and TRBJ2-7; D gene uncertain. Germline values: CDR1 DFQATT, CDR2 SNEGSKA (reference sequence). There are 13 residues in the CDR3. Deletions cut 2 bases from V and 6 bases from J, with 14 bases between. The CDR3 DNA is TGCAGTGCTAGACTGTGGGGAACGGGCGAGCAGTACTTC. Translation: CSARLWGTGEQYF.

The CDR3 is CSADRVLNEQFF. In nucleotides, the CDR3 is TGCAGCGCCGACCGGGTCTTGAATGAGCAGTTCTTC. The rearrangement joins TRBV29-1 to TRBJ2-1; D is uncertain. Germline CDR1 and CDR2: SQVTM and ANQGSEA. The CDR3 sequence is 12 residues long. Trimming left V 7 bases short and J 7 bases short, with 14 bases between.

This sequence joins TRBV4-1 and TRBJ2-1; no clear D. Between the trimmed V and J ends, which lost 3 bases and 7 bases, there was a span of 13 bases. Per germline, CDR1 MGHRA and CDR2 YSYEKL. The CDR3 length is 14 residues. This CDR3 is CASSHPGWGNEQFF. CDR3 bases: TGCGCCAGCAGCCACCCCGGCTGGGGTAATGAGCAGTTCTTC.

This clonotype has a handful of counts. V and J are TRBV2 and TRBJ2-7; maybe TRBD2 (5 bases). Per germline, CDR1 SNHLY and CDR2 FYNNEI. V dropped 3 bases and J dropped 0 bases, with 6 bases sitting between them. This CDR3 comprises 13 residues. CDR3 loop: CASSDGSSYEQYF. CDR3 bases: TGTGCCAGCAGTGATGGGAGCTCCTACGAGCAGTACTTC.

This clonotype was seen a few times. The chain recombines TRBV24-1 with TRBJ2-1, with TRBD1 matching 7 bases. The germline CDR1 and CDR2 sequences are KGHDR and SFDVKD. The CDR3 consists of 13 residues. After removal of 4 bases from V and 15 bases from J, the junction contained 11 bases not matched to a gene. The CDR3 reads CATSDPFDRARFF. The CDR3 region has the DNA TGTGCCACCAGTGACCCCTTCGACAGGGCCCGGTTCTTC.

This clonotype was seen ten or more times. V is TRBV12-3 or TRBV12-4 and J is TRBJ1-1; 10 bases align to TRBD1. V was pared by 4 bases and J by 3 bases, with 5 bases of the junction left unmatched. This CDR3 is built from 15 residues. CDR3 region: CASSSAGTGDTEAFF. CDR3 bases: TGTGCCAGCAGTTCAGCCGGGACAGGGGACACTGAAGCTTTCTTT.

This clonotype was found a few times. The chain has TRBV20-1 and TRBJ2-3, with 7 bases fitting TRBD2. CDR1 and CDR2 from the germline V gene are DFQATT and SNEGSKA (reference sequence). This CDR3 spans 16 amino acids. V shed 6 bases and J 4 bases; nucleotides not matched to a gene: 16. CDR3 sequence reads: CSAAGLADLGADTQYF. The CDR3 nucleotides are TGCAGTGCCGCGGGGCTAGCGGATCTCGGGGCAGATACGCAGTATTTT.

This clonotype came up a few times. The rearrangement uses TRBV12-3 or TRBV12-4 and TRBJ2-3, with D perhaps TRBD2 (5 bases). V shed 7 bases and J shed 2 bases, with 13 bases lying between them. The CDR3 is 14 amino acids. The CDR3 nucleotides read TGTGCCAGCACCCCGGGGTCTGCCACAGATACGCAGTATTTT. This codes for CASTPGSATDTQYF.